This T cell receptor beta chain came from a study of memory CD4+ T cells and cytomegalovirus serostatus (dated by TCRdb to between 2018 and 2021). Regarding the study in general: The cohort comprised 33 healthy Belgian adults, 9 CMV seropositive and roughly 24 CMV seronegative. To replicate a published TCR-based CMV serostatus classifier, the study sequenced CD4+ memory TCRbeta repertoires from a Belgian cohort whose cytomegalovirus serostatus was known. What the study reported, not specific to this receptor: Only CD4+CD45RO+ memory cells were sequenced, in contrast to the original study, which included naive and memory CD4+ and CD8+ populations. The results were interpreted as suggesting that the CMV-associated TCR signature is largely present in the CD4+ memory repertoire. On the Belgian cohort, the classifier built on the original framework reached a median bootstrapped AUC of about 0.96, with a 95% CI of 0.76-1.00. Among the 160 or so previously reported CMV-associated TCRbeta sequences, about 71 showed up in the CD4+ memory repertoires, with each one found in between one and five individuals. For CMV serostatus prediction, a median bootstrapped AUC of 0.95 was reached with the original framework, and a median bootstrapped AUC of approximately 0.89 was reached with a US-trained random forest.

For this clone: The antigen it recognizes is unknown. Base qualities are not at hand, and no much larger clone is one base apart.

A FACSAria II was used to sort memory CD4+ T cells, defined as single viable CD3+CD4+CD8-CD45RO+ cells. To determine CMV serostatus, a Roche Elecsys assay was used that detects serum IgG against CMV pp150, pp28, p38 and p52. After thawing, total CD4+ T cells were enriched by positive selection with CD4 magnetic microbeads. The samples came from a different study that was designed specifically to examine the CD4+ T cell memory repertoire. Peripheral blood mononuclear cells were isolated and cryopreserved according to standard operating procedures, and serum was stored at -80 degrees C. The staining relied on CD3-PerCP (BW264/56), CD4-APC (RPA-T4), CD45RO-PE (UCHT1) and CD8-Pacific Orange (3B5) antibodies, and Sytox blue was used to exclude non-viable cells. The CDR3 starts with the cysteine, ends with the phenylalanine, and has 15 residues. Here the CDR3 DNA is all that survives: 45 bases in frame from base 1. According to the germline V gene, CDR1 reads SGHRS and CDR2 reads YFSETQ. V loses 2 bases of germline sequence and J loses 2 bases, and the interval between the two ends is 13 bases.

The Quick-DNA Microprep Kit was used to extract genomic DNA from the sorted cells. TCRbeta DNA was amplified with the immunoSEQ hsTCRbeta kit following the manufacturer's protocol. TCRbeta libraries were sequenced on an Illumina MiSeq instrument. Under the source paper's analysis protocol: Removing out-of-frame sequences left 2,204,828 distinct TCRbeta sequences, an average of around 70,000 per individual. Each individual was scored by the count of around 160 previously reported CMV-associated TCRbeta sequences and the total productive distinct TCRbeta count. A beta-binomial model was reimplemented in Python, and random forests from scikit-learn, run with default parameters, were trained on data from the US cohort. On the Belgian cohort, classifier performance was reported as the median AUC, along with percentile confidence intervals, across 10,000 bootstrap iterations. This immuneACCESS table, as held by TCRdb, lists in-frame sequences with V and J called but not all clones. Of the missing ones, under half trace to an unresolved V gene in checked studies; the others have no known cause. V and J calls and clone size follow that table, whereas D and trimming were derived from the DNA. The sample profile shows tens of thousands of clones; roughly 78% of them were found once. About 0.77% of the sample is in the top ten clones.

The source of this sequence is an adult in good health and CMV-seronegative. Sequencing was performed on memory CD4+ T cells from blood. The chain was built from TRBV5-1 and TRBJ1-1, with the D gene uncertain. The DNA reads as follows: TGCGCCAGCAGCTTACGACGGGGAGGCAACACTGAAGCTTTCTTT. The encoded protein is CASSLRRGGNTEAFF.